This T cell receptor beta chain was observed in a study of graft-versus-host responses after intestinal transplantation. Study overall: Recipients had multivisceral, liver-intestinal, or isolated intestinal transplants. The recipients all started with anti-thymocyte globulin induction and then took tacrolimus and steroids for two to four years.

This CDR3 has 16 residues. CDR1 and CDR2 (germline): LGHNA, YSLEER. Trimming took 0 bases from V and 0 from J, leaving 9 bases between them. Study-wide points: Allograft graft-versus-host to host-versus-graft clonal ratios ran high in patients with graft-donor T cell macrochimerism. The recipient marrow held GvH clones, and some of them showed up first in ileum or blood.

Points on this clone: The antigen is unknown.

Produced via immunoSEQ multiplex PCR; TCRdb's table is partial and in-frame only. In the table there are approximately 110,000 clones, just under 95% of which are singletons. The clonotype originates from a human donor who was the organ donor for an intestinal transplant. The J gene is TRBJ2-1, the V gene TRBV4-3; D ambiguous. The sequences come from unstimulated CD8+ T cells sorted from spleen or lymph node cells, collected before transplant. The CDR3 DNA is TGCGCCAGCAGCCAAGATCGATCTCTCTCCTACAATGAGCAGTTCTTC. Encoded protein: CASSQDRSLSYNEQFF.